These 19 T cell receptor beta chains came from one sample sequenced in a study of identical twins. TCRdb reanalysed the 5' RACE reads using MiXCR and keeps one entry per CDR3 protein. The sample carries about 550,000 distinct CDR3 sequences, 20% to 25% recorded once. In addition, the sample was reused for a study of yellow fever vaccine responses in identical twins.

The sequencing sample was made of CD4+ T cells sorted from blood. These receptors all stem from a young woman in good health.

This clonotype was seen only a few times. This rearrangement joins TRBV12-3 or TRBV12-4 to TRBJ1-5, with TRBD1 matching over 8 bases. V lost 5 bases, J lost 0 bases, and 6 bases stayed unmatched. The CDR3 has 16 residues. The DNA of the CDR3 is TGTGCCAGCAGTAGGGACAGGAGCCTTAGCAATCAGCCCCAGCATTTT. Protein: CASSRDRSLSNQPQHF.

The CDR3 reads CASSYGAGANTGELFF. CDR3 in DNA: TGCGCCAGCAGCTACGGAGCGGGGGCGAACACCGGGGAGCTGTTTTTT. This chain uses TRBV5-1 with TRBJ2-2; 8 bases map to TRBD2. This CDR3 is built from 16 residues. Trimming cost V 3 bases and J 0 bases; bases outside gene matches: 4. Looked up from germline, CDR1 is SGHRS and CDR2 is YFSETQ.

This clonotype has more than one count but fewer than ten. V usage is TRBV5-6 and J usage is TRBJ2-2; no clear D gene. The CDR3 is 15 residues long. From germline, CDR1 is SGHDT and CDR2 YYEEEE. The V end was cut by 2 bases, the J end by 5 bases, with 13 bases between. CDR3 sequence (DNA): TGTGCCAGCAGCTTAATAGACATCGGGACCGGGGAGCTGTTTTTT. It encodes CASSLIDIGTGELFF.

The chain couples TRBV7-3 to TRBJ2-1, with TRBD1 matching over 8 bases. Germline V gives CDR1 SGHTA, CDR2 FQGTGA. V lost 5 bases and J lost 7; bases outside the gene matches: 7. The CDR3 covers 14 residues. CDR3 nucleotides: TGTGCCAGCAGCCGTCGGACAGGGAAAAATGAGCAGTTCTTC. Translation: CASSRRTGKNEQFF.

CDR3 residues: CASSQVTGKSSYNEQFF. The CDR3 bases are TGTGCCAGCAGCCAAGTAACCGGGAAGAGCTCCTACAATGAGCAGTTCTTC. The chain joins TRBV14 to TRBJ2-1; D possibly corresponds to TRBD2 (5 bases). From germline, CDR1 is SGHDN and CDR2 FVKESK. This CDR3 is 17 amino acids long. V dropped 1 base and J dropped 0 bases, with 13 bases sitting between them.

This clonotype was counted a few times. For the CDR3, the DNA is TGCAGCGTCGGACAATTCGGTGAAGCTTTCTTT. It codes for CSVGQFGEAFF. The chain combines TRBV29-1 with TRBJ1-1; TRBD1 is a possible D gene (5 bases). Germline-derived CDR1 and CDR2 are SQVTM and ANQGSEA. V lost 6 bases, J lost 7 bases, and 12 bases lay in between. The CDR3 extends over 11 amino acids.

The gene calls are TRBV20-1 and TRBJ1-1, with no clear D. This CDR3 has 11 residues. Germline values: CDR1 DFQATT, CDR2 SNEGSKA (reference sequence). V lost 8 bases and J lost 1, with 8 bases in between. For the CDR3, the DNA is TGCAGTTCCAAGAGGAACACTGAAGCTTTCTTT. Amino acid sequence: CSSKRNTEAFF.

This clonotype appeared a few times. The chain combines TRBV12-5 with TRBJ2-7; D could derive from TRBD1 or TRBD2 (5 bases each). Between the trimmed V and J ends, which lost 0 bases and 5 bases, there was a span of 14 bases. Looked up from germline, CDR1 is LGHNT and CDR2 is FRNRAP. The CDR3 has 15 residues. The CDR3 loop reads CASGLVRWGINEQYF. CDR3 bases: TGTGCTAGTGGTTTGGTACGGTGGGGGATCAACGAGCAGTACTTC.

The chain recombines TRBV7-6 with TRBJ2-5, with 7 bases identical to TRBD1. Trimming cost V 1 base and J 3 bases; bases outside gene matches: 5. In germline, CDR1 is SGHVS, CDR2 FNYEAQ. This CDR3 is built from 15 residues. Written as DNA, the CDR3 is TGTGCCAGCAGCTTAGGACAGGGTAGGAAAGAGACCCAGTACTTC. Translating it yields CASSLGQGRKETQYF.

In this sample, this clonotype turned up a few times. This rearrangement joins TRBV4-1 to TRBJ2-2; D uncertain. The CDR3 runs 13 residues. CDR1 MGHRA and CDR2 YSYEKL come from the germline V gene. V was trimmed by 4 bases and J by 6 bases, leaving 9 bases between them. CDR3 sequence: CASSPLSPGELFF. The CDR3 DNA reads TGCGCCAGCAGCCCACTTAGCCCCGGGGAGCTGTTTTTT.

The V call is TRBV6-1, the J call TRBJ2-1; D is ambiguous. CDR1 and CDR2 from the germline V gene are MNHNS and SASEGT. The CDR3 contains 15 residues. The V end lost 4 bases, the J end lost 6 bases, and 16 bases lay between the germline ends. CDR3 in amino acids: CASSAAVLTGNEQFF. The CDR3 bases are TGTGCCAGCAGTGCGGCGGTACTAACGGGCAATGAGCAGTTCTTC.

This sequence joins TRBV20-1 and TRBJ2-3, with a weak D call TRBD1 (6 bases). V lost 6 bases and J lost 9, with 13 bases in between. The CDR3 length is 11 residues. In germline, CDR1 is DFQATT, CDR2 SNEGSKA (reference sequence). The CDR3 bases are TGCAGTGCCCTACCGGGACAAACGCAGTATTTT. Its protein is CSALPGQTQYF.

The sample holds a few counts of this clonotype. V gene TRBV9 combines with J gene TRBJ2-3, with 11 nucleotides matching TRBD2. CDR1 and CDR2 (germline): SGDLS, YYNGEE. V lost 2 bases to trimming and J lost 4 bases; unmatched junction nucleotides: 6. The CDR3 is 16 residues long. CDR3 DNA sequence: TGTGCCAGCAGCGTGGGACTAGCGGTAGTACCAGATACGCAGTATTTT. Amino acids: CASSVGLAVVPDTQYF.

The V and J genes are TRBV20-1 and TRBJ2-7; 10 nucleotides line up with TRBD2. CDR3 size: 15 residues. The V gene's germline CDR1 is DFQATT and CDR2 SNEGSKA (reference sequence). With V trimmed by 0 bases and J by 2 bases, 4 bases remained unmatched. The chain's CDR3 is CSARDLLAGTYEQYV. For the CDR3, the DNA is TGCAGTGCTAGAGATTTACTAGCGGGGACCTACGAGCAGTACGTC.

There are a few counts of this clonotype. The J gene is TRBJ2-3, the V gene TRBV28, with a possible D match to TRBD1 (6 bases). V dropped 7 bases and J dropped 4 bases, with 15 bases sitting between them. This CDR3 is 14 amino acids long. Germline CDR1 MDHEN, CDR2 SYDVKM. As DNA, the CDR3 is TGTGCCAGCACCACGTGGGGGCCTCCAGATACGCAGTATTTT. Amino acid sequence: CASTTWGPPDTQYF.

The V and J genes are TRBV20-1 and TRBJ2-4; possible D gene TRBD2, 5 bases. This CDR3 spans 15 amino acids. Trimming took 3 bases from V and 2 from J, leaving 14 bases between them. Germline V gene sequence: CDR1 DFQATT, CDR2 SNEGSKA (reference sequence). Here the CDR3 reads CSASTERVSKNIQYF. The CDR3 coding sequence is TGCAGTGCTAGTACAGAGAGGGTATCCAAAAACATTCAGTACTTC.

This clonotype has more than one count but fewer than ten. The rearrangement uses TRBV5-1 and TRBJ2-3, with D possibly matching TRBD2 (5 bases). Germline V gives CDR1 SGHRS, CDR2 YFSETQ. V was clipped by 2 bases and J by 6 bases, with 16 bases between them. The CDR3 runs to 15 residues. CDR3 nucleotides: TGCGCCAGCAGCTTCTCAGCGGCTCCTGGGGATACGCAGTATTTT. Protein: CASSFSAAPGDTQYF.

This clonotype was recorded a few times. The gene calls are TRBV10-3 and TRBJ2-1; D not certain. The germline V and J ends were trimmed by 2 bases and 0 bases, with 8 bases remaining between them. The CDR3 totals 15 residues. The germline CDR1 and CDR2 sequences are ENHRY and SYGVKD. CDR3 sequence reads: CAISEGVSSYNEQFF. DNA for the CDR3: TGTGCCATCAGTGAGGGTGTGAGCTCCTACAATGAGCAGTTCTTC.

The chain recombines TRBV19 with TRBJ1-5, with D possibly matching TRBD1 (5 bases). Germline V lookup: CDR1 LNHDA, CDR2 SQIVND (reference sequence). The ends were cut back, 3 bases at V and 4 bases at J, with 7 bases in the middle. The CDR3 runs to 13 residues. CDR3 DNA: TGTGCCAGTAGTATCAGACAGAATCAGCCCCAGCATTTT. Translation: CASSIRQNQPQHF.